A single sample gave rise to the 24 T cell receptor beta chains below, sequenced in a study of lymphopenia after photon versus proton radiotherapy. Assay used: immunoSEQ multiplex PCR; TCRdb lists only in-frame clones, some missing. The sample gives about 50,000 clones, approximately 82% of which show up once; 29% is in the top ten. Sequenced here: peripheral blood, sampled from a patient treated with photon-based radiotherapy. The receptors derive from a man aged 50-60 years with gastric cancer.

The chain couples TRBV19 to TRBJ1-4, with a tentative D call TRBD1 (5 bases). Germline CDR1 LNHDA, CDR2 SQIVND (reference sequence). The CDR3 is 13 residues long. Trimming shortened V by 3 bases and J by 6 bases, and 8 bases separated the two germline ends. The CDR3 bases are TGTGCCAGTAGTATTGGCAGGGATGAAAAACTGTTTTTT. Its protein product is CASSIGRDEKLFF.

The sample holds a few counts of this clone. The rearrangement links TRBV13 to TRBJ1-3; D remains ambiguous. V lost 3 bases to trimming and J lost 2 bases, with 8 bases between them. This CDR3 comprises 14 residues. Germline CDR1 PRHDT, CDR2 FYEKMQ (reference sequence). For the CDR3, the DNA is TGTGCCAGCAGCTTCGGGGAGACTGGAAACACCATATATTTT. This translates into CASSFGETGNTIYF.

The genes are TRBV11-2 and TRBJ2-5, with 7 nucleotides matching TRBD2. The germline V gene has CDR1 SGHAT and CDR2 FQNNGV. CDR3 length equals 15 residues. The V gene end was trimmed by 3 bases and the J gene end by 2 bases; junction bases not matched to a gene: 6. CDR3 DNA sequence: TGTGCCAGCAGCTTCCGGGACTACCTTCAAGAGACCCAGTACTTC. Translation gives CASSFRDYLQETQYF.

This chain's CDR3 is CASSSGINYEQYF. The DNA for the CDR3 is TGTGCCAGCAGCTCCGGGATTAACTACGAGCAGTACTTC. The chain couples TRBV5-5 to TRBJ2-7; D may be TRBD2 (5 bases). Germline lookup yields CDR1 SGHKS and CDR2 YYEKEE (reference sequence). V lost 3 bases, J lost 3 bases, and 10 bases lay in between. This CDR3 has 13 residues.

This clone was observed a handful of times. The rearrangement uses TRBV18 and TRBJ1-2, with TRBD1 identical over 8 bases. The CDR3 totals 13 residues. Germline values: CDR1 KGHSH, CDR2 LQKENI. After removal of 3 bases from V and 8 bases from J, the junction contained 5 bases not matched to a gene. The CDR3 sequence: CASSPDRVRGYTF. CDR3 nucleotide sequence: TGTGCCAGCTCACCGGACAGGGTACGCGGCTACACCTTC. Full variable domain (outside the CDR3, taken from reference TRBV18 and TRBJ1-2): NAGVMQNPRHLVRRRGQEARLRCSPMKGHSHVYWYRQLPEEGLKFMVYLQKENIIDESGMPKERFSAEFPKEGPSILRIQQVVRGDSAAYFCASSPDRVRGYTFGSGTRLTVV.

This clone was detected a few times. The rearrangement links TRBV5-4 to TRBJ1-1; TRBD1 might be the D (6 bases). The CDR3 sequence is 13 residues long. The ends were cut back, 4 bases at V and 5 bases at J, with 12 bases in the middle. Germline loops: CDR1 SGHNT, CDR2 YYREEE (reference sequence). CDR3 amino acids: CASSPGVRTEAFF. In DNA form, the CDR3 reads TGTGCCAGCAGCCCAGGGGTTCGGACTGAAGCTTTCTTT.

The chain employs TRBV27 and TRBJ1-4; 7 bases are shared with TRBD1. The V gene end was trimmed by 5 bases and the J gene end by 8 bases; junction bases not matched to a gene: 11. The CDR3 extends over 15 amino acids. The V gene's germline CDR1 is MNHEY and CDR2 SMNVEV (reference sequence). CDR3 sequence reads: CASSMDRDRLEKLFF. The CDR3 coding sequence is TGTGCCAGCAGTATGGATCGGGACAGACTCGAAAAACTGTTTTTT.

This clone has a single count. The chain recombines TRBV10-3 with TRBJ2-1; 7 nucleotides agree with TRBD2. V was pared by 11 bases and J by 3 bases, with 10 bases of the junction left unmatched. The CDR3 is made up of 14 amino acids. Germline V gene data show CDR1 as ENHRY and CDR2 as SYGVKD. The CDR3 DNA sequence: TGTGCCGTCCGATTAGGGGACTACTACAATGAGCAGTTCTTC. Its protein is CAVRLGDYYNEQFF.

CDR3 region: CASSLRLAGTRELFF. For the CDR3, the DNA is TGTGCCAGCAGCCTCAGACTAGCGGGGACCCGGGAGCTGTTTTTT. The genes are TRBV5-5 and TRBJ2-2, with 11 nucleotides matching TRBD2. Unmatched junction bases numbered 8, after V lost 4 bases and J lost 9 bases. The CDR3 covers 15 residues. Germline values: CDR1 SGHKS, CDR2 YYEKEE (reference sequence).

This chain links TRBV4-1 with TRBJ1-2; D gene ambiguous. Germline V gene lookup returns CDR1 MGHRA and CDR2 YSYEKL. This CDR3 spans 16 amino acids. Between the trimmed V and J ends, which lost 1 base and 8 bases, there was a span of 20 bases. This chain's CDR3 is CASSQGGSRRGAGYTF. DNA for the CDR3: TGCGCCAGCAGCCAAGGAGGCAGTCGGCGGGGAGCGGGCTACACCTTC.

Note on this clone: Other DNA sequences from this sample encode an identical CDR3 as well. The rearrangement joins TRBV5-4 to TRBJ2-7; 9 bases map to TRBD1. CDR3 size: 13 residues. Germline V gives CDR1 SGHNT, CDR2 YYREEE (reference sequence). V shed 5 bases and J 7 bases; nucleotides not matched to a gene: 7. CDR3: CASSRDRAGEQYF. As DNA, the CDR3 is TGTGCCAGCAGTCGGGACAGGGCGGGGGAGCAGTACTTC.

CDR3 sequence (DNA): TGTGCCAGCAGCCAAGAGGCAACCGGGAGGCCCGGGGAGCTGTTTTTT. Its translation is CASSQEATGRPGELFF. The chain combines TRBV4-2 with TRBJ2-2, with 7 bases matching TRBD2. Looked up from germline, CDR1 is LGHNA and CDR2 is YNFKEQ. The V and J ends lost 0 bases and 6 bases, in that order; junction bases with no gene match: 7. The CDR3 is made up of 16 amino acids.

This clone was detected once. This chain connects TRBV5-1 to TRBJ2-7; TRBD1 is a possible D gene (6 bases). With 1 base removed from V and 5 bases from J, the gap between germline ends came to 13 bases. Per germline, CDR1 SGHRS and CDR2 YFSETQ. The CDR3 runs to 14 residues. CDR3 residues: CASSLLQGPHEQYF. CDR3 coding DNA: TGCGCCAGCAGCTTGTTACAGGGTCCCCACGAGCAGTACTTC.

This sequence joins TRBV27 and TRBJ2-2; D is possibly TRBD1 or TRBD2 (5 bases each). There are 16 residues in the CDR3. V was cut by 5 bases and J by 4 bases, with 17 bases left in between. Germline V lookup: CDR1 MNHEY, CDR2 SMNVEV (reference sequence). In DNA form, the CDR3 reads TGTGCCAGCAGTGCCGGGACCTATCGATTCACCGGGGAGCTGTTTTTT. Its protein product is CASSAGTYRFTGELFF.

This chain uses TRBV7-8 with TRBJ2-7; 14 nucleotides line up with TRBD2. This CDR3 region has 16 residues. Germline V gene lookup returns CDR1 SGHVS and CDR2 FQNEAQ. After removal of 6 bases from V and 7 bases from J, the junction contained 11 bases not matched to a gene. CDR3 nucleotide sequence: TGTGCCAGCAGTCTTGGACTAGCGGGAGGAATGCGGGAGCAGTACTTC. This encodes CASSLGLAGGMREQYF. Full variable domain (remainder filled in from reference TRBV7-8 and TRBJ2-7): GAGVSQSPRYKVAKRGQDVALRCDPISGHVSLFWYQQALGQGPEFLTYFQNEAQLDKSGLPSDRFFAERPEGSVSTLKIQRTQQEDSAVYLCASSLGLAGGMREQYFGPGTRLTVT.

This clone was picked up a small number of times. This chain uses TRBV11-2 with TRBJ2-1, with TRBD2 identical over 10 bases. J was trimmed by 3 bases and V by 1 base; bases with no gene match: 6. Germline CDR1 reads SGHAT; CDR2 reads FQNNGV. The CDR3 covers 17 residues. CDR3 protein: CASSLGLAGDVYNEQFF. DNA for the CDR3: TGTGCCAGCAGCTTAGGCCTAGCGGGAGATGTCTACAATGAGCAGTTCTTC. Complete variable domain (other parts from reference TRBV11-2 and TRBJ2-1): EAGVAQSPRYKIIEKRQSVAFWCNPISGHATLYWYQQILGQGPKLLIQFQNNGVVDDSQLPKDRFSAERLKGVDSTLKIQPAKLEDSAVYLCASSLGLAGDVYNEQFFGPGTRLTVL.

The chain has TRBV28 and TRBJ2-7, with unresolved D. The CDR3 is 11 residues long. The germline gives CDR1 MDHEN, CDR2 SYDVKM. Trimming took 5 bases from V and 3 from J, leaving 5 bases between them. CDR3 coding DNA: TGTGCCAGCAGTGTAGACTACGAGCAGTACTTC. It is translated as CASSVDYEQYF.

The gene calls are TRBV21-1 and TRBJ2-7; TRBD2, the table's D call, was not compared with the DNA. TRBV21-1 is a pseudogene segment. This CDR3 is built from 14 residues. CDR3 sequence: CASSNGTPDDEQYF. CDR3 coding DNA: TGTGCCAGCAGCAACGGGACTCCCGACGACGAGCAGTACTTC.

This rearrangement joins TRBV14 to TRBJ2-5, with 8 bases that match TRBD1. The J segment lost 6 bases and the V segment lost 4 bases, leaving 4 bases of the junction unmatched. CDR3 size: 13 residues. Germline V gives CDR1 SGHDN, CDR2 FVKESK. The CDR3 sequence is CASSRGQGQTQYF. Here the CDR3 DNA reads TGTGCCAGCAGCCGAGGACAGGGCCAGACCCAGTACTTC.

The V and J genes are TRBV2 and TRBJ2-7, with 9 bases fitting TRBD1. The CDR3 loop spans 13 amino acids. The trim removed 4 bases at V and 5 bases at J, leaving 3 bases unmatched. The germline gives CDR1 SNHLY, CDR2 FYNNEI. The DNA for the CDR3 is TGTGCCAGCAGTGGGACAGGGGACCACGAGCAGTACTTC. This translates into CASSGTGDHEQYF.

The chain employs TRBV5-1 and TRBJ2-3, with 14 bases fitting TRBD2. The CDR3 runs 19 residues. V shed 4 bases, J shed 1 base, and the junction held 11 bases outside the gene matches. The germline V gene has CDR1 SGHRS and CDR2 YFSETQ. CDR3 region: CASSPGLAGGGGGTDTQYF. CDR3 nucleotide sequence: TGCGCCAGCAGCCCAGGACTAGCGGGAGGAGGTGGGGGCACAGATACGCAGTATTTT.

The chain combines TRBV28 with TRBJ2-2, with D perhaps matching TRBD1 or TRBD2 (5 bases each). The V gene's germline CDR1 is MDHEN and CDR2 SYDVKM. The CDR3 extends over 14 amino acids. The V end lost 5 bases, the J end lost 4 bases, and 11 bases lay between the germline ends. CDR3 sequence: CASSPGTTTGELFF. DNA for the CDR3: TGTGCCAGCAGTCCCGGGACCACCACCGGGGAGCTGTTTTTT.

The chain employs TRBV15 and TRBJ2-5, with D possibly being TRBD1 or TRBD2 (7 bases each). The ends were cut back, 3 bases at V and 7 bases at J, with 21 bases in the middle. The CDR3 contains 16 residues. Per germline, CDR1 LNHNV and CDR2 YYDKDF (reference sequence). The CDR3 region has the DNA TGTGCCACCAGCAGTGCTTTCGGGCAGGGGGAGGGGACCCAGTACTTC. Encoded protein: CATSSAFGQGEGTQYF.

The chain carries TRBV11-2 and TRBJ2-6; weak D call: TRBD1 (5 bases). CDR1 and CDR2 (germline): SGHAT, FQNNGV. CDR3 size: 15 residues. The germline V and J ends were trimmed by 3 bases and 3 bases, with 9 bases remaining between them. DNA for the CDR3: TGTGCCAGCAGCTTTAGGGGATTTGGGGCCAACGTCCTGACTTTC. Translating it yields CASSFRGFGANVLTF.